This T cell receptor (beta chain) was identified in a study of shared clonotypes between healthy human individuals. Study as a whole: Every donor yielded three CD4 naive, three CD4 memory, two CD8 naive and one CD8 memory plate. Regarding the study as a whole: The diversity represented, both genetic and in exposure history, was limited by few donors. Tissues were not sampled, only blood, and their repertoires likely differ.

This CDR3 region has 15 residues. Trimming at V came to 6 bases and at J to 1 base, leaving 5 bases not matched to a gene. CDR1 and CDR2 from the germline V gene are SGHRS and YFSETQ. On this clone: Its antigen is undetermined.

Deep-level settings were used for running the assay. The assay was immunoSEQ multiplex PCR, and TCRdb's table has in-frame clones only and misses some. Of some 1,600,000 clones detected, approximately 98% appear once; the ten largest clones hold roughly 0.45%. The chain uses TRBV5-1 and TRBJ2-1, with 9 bases identical to TRBD2. The material sequenced was naive CD4+ T cells sorted from blood. Indicated subset: CD45RA+ positively selected. The clonotype originates from a man aged 25-40 years in good health. CDR3 nucleotide sequence: TGCGCCAGCACTCCTAGCGGGACTTCCTACAATGAGCAGTTCTTC. Its translation is CASTPSGTSYNEQFF.